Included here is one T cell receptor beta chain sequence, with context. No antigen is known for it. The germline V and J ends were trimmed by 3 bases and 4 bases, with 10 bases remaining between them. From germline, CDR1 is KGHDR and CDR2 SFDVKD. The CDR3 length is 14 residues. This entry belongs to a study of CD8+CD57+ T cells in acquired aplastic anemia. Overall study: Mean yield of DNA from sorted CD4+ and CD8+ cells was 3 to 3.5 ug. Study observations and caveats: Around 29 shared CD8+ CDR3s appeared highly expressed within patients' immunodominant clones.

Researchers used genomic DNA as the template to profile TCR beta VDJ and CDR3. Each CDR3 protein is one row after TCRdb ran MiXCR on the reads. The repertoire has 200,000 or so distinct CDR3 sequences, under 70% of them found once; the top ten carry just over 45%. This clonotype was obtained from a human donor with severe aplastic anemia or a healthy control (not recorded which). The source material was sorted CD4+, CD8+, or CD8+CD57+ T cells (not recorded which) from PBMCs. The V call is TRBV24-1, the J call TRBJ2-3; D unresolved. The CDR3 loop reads CATSDRLLPDTQYF. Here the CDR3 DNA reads TGTGCCACCAGTGATCGATTGTTGCCAGATACGCAGTATTTT.